What follows are 29 T cell receptor beta chains derived from one specimen sequenced in a study of T cells expressing NK-cell markers. Following a re-call of the 5' RACE reads, TCRdb has one entry per CDR3 protein and lacks DNA. The ten top clones account for around a sixth, within a sample of about 160,000 distinct CDR3 sequences. Sequencing was performed on blood T cells: a sorted CD56 or NKG2C T cell subset, CD4+ or CD8+ T cells, or bulk PBMC T cells (not recorded which). The receptors derive from a woman between 18 and 69 years old in good health.

This chain uses TRBV18 with TRBJ2-2. The CDR3 extends over 15 amino acids. Germline V gene sequence: CDR1 KGHSH, CDR2 LQKENI. This CDR3 reads CASSRDGTTTGELFF.

This chain connects TRBV10-3 to TRBJ2-7; lacking DNA, the TRBD2 call made by TCRdb goes unchecked. From germline, CDR1 is ENHRY and CDR2 SYGVKD. The CDR3 sequence is 16 residues long. The CDR3 region is CAISSTSGGFSYEQYF.

The genes are TRBV7-9 and TRBJ1-2; lacking DNA, the TRBD1 call made by TCRdb goes unchecked. Germline assignment: CDR1 SEHNR and CDR2 FQNEAQ (reference sequence). The length of the CDR3 is 16 residues. The CDR3 protein is CASSLGNADRLGGYTF.

The rearrangement uses TRBV6-1 and TRBJ1-6; TCRdb calls TRBD1, which cannot be checked without DNA. This CDR3 has 15 amino acids. Germline V gene data show CDR1 as MNHNS and CDR2 as SASEGT. This CDR3 reads CASGQGMGYNSPLHF.

This chain joins TRBV6-1 and TRBJ1-1; TCRdb's D call of TRBD1 is untestable without DNA. Germline CDR1 MNHNS, CDR2 SASEGT. The CDR3 consists of 14 residues. The CDR3: CASSAGQGPTEAFF.

This chain joins TRBV2 and TRBJ2-1; the TCRdb call, TRBD1, lacks DNA for checking. There are 14 residues in the CDR3. Germline CDR1 reads SNHLY; CDR2 reads FYNNEI. This CDR3 reads CASTQGTAHNEQFF.

The rearrangement uses TRBV7-8 and TRBJ2-1; lacking DNA, the TRBD1 call made by TCRdb goes unchecked. The germline CDR1 and CDR2 sequences are SGHVS and FQNEAQ. CDR3 size: 17 residues. CDR3 sequence: CASSPRILGQGHNEQFF.

This sequence joins TRBV9 and TRBJ2-5; TCRdb lists TRBD1, though no DNA is available to test this call. Looked up from germline, CDR1 is SGDLS and CDR2 is YYNGEE. The CDR3 has 15 residues. The CDR3 sequence: CASSAGGLNQETQYF.

The chain recombines TRBV5-6 with TRBJ1-2; TCRdb selects TRBD1, and the lack of DNA leaves this call unchecked. Germline CDR1 SGHDT, CDR2 YYEEEE. The CDR3 runs 16 residues. The CDR3 protein is CASSLVSFERFFGYTF. Full variable domain (remainder filled in from reference TRBV5-6 and TRBJ1-2): DAGVTQSPTHLIKTRGQQVTLRCSPKSGHDTVSWYQQALGQGPQFIFQYYEEEERQRGNFPDRFSGHQFPNYSSELNVNALLLGDSALYLCASSLVSFERFFGYTFGSGTRLTVV.

The genes are TRBV28 and TRBJ1-1; with no DNA, the TCRdb D assignment of TRBD1 cannot be verified. In germline, CDR1 is MDHEN, CDR2 SYDVKM. The CDR3 spans 13 residues. The CDR3 sequence: CASTRQGASRAFF.

The rearrangement joins TRBV15 to TRBJ1-1; TCRdb's D call, TRBD1, is unchecked because there is no DNA. This CDR3 has 14 amino acids. Germline CDR1 reads LNHNV; CDR2 reads YYDKDF (reference sequence). The CDR3 sequence: CATSRGQGGTEAFF.

The chain joins TRBV7-2 to TRBJ1-5. The CDR3 is made up of 14 amino acids. Germline V gives CDR1 SGHTA, CDR2 FQGNSA. This CDR3 is CASSRYNSNQPQHF. The whole variable domain, filled in from reference TRBV7-2 and TRBJ1-5, reads GAGVSQSPSNKVTEKGKDVELRCDPISGHTALYWYRQSLGQGLEFLIYFQGNSAPDKSGLPSDRFSAERTGGSVSTLTIQRTQQEDSAVYLCASSRYNSNQPQHFGDGTRLSIL.

This chain uses TRBV9 with TRBJ2-5; TCRdb's D gene call, TRBD1, goes unchecked for lack of DNA. The CDR3 runs 15 residues. The germline CDR1 and CDR2 sequences are SGDLS and YYNGEE. CDR3 residues: CASSVVGRNQETQYF.

This chain connects TRBV7-9 to TRBJ2-3; TCRdb designates TRBD1, a call that cannot be tested without DNA. Germline V gives CDR1 SEHNR, CDR2 FQNEAQ (reference sequence). The CDR3 consists of 13 residues. The CDR3 loop is CASRLGGTDTQYF.

The chain couples TRBV12-3 or TRBV12-4 to TRBJ1-3; no DNA is available, so the TRBD1 call from TCRdb remains unchecked. CDR3 length: 14 residues. The CDR3 is CASSPSTGESTIYF.

V gene TRBV7-8 combines with J gene TRBJ1-5. There are 16 residues in the CDR3. The V gene's germline CDR1 is SGHVS and CDR2 FQNEAQ. The CDR3 is CASSFEGPGGNQPQHF.

The rearrangement uses TRBV5-1 and TRBJ1-4. Germline assignment: CDR1 SGHRS and CDR2 YFSETQ. The CDR3 totals 14 residues. CDR3: CASRGTATNEKLFF.

The chain combines TRBV28 with TRBJ2-5. The CDR3 consists of 15 residues. Looked up from germline, CDR1 is MDHEN and CDR2 is SYDVKM. The CDR3 sequence is CASKGVFRDQETQYF.

The chain recombines TRBV24-1 with TRBJ2-2; TCRdb lists TRBD2, though no DNA is available to test this call. Per germline, CDR1 KGHDR and CDR2 SFDVKD. The CDR3 loop spans 14 amino acids. The CDR3 sequence is CATGLAATTGELFF.

The chain combines TRBV28 with TRBJ2-3; TCRdb gives TRBD1 as the D gene, but with no DNA this cannot be confirmed. Germline loops: CDR1 MDHEN, CDR2 SYDVKM. The CDR3 is 12 residues long. CDR3 residues: CASTYRGDTQYF.

This chain links TRBV12-3 or TRBV12-4 with TRBJ2-7; absent DNA, TCRdb's TRBD1 call cannot be checked. The CDR3 is 14 amino acids. The CDR3 region is CASSWTGSRYEQYF.

The chain's CDR3 is CASSYSSGGEGEQFF. V is TRBV6-5 and J is TRBJ2-1; TCRdb outputs TRBD2, but without DNA this stays unchecked. CDR3 length equals 15 residues. Germline V gene data show CDR1 as MNHEY and CDR2 as SVGAGI.

This chain joins TRBV6-1 and TRBJ2-1. CDR1 is MNHNS, CDR2 SASEGT, per germline. The CDR3 is made up of 11 amino acids. CDR3 amino acids: CASSEASWAFF.

The chain has TRBV3-1 and TRBJ2-3; TCRdb picks TRBD2, but there is no DNA to check that call. There are 15 residues in the CDR3. The V gene's germline CDR1 is LGHDT and CDR2 YNNKEL (reference sequence). The CDR3 is CASSHLGGGGDTQYF.

The chain uses TRBV6-2 or TRBV6-3 and TRBJ2-1; checking the TCRdb D call of TRBD1 is not possible without DNA. This CDR3 has 15 amino acids. CDR1 is MNHEY, CDR2 SVGEGT, per germline. The CDR3: CASGRWDSSYNEQFF.

This chain uses TRBV2 with TRBJ2-7; TCRdb picks TRBD2, but there is no DNA to check that call. The CDR3 has 12 amino acids. Germline CDR1 SNHLY, CDR2 FYNNEI. The CDR3 sequence is CASRDPSREQYF.

This chain joins TRBV7-3 and TRBJ1-6; TCRdb gives TRBD1 as the D gene, but with no DNA this cannot be confirmed. This CDR3 is built from 13 residues. Per the germline V gene, CDR1 is SGHTA and CDR2 is FQGTGA. CDR3 loop: CASSSDRISPLHF.

The V call is TRBV10-3, the J call TRBJ2-7; the D gene TCRdb calls, TRBD1, cannot be checked with no DNA. This CDR3 has 16 amino acids. The germline gives CDR1 ENHRY, CDR2 SYGVKD. This CDR3 reads CAISDSRDRVPYEQYF.

This rearrangement joins TRBV3-1 to TRBJ1-1; TCRdb reports TRBD1, a call that lacks DNA to check it against. Germline assignment: CDR1 LGHDT and CDR2 YNNKEL (reference sequence). The CDR3 runs to 15 residues. The CDR3 here is CASSRTGGMNTEAFF.